A selection of T cell receptor beta chains follows, all from one sample in a study of blood T cell repertoires in COVID-19. Profiling relied on immunoSEQ multiplex PCR, and the TCRdb table lists in-frame clones only, not all of them. The sample holds tens of thousands of clones; approximately 86% are singletons and the top ten take approximately 18%. The source material was peripheral blood. The origin of the receptors is an elderly woman with acute or convalescent COVID-19. CDR3s include the opening cysteine and the closing phenylalanine or tryptophan. D genes are given only for firm matches. Clone size appears in some rows only: once, few, many, or a class for an expanded clone.

D | J | size | V | CDR3 | DNA
. | TRBJ2-7 | few | TRBV18 | CASSLYRDKNYEQYF | TGTGCCAGCTCTTTGTACCGGGACAAGAACTACGAGCAGTACTTC
TRBD1 | TRBJ1-5 | . | TRBV2 | CASSLETGGNQPQHF | TGTGCCAGCAGCCTAGAGACAGGGGGGAATCAGCCCCAGCATTTT
. | TRBJ2-3 | . | TRBV11-1 | CASSSSGGEDTQYF | TGTGCCAGCAGTTCCTCCGGGGGAGAAGATACGCAGTATTTT
TRBD1 | TRBJ2-7 | . | TRBV11-2 | CASSLEGTGVYEQYF | TGTGCCAGCAGCTTAGAAGGGACAGGGGTGTACGAGCAGTACTTC
TRBD1 | TRBJ2-7 | . | TRBV18 | CASSPGQGAYEQYF | TGTGCCAGCTCCCCGGGACAGGGGGCTTACGAGCAGTACTTC
. | TRBJ1-3 | . | TRBV28 | CASSLGGWGPGNTIYF | TGTGCCAGCAGTTTGGGAGGCTGGGGACCCGGAAACACCATATATTTT
TRBD2 | TRBJ2-1 | . | TRBV6-5 | CASSYETSGGPEQFF | TGTGCCAGCAGTTACGAGACTAGCGGGGGGCCTGAGCAGTTCTTC
. | TRBJ1-2 | . | TRBV24-1 | CATSDLRDDLLGQFNYGYTF | TGTGCCACCAGTGATTTGCGGGACGATTTACTTGGACAGTTTAACTATGGCTACACCTTC
TRBD1 | TRBJ1-5 | . | TRBV28 | CASSTRDRQYQPQHF | TGTGCCAGCAGCACCCGGGACAGACAATATCAGCCCCAGCATTTT
. | TRBJ1-4 | . | TRBV28 | CASSSLLRQSATNEKLFF | TGTGCCAGCAGTTCCCTCCTCCGACAGTCTGCAACTAATGAAAAACTGTTTTTT